The 11 T cell receptor beta chains below were found in one sample sequenced in a study of blood T cell repertoires in COVID-19. Measured with immunoSEQ multiplex PCR; TCRdb has only the in-frame clones, and not every one. The sample has 200,000 to 250,000 clones; roughly 76% are singletons. Sequenced material: peripheral blood. The receptors here all came from a woman of 80 years or more with COVID-19, enrolled during active disease.

The gene calls are TRBV19 and TRBJ2-2, with 7 bases lining up with TRBD1. Germline CDR1 is LNHDA and CDR2 is SQIVND (reference sequence). J gave up 5 bases and V 8 bases, and 8 bases lay outside the gene matches. The CDR3 runs to 14 residues. The CDR3 DNA reads as TGTGCCAGTCTTCGACAGGGTAGGACCGGGGAGCTGTTTTTT. This encodes CASLRQGRTGELFF.

This clone was counted a single time. The CDR3 region has the DNA TGTGCCAGTAGTATTGGCCTCAATGAAAAACTGTTTTTT. It translates to CASSIGLNEKLFF. V gene TRBV19 combines with J gene TRBJ1-4; D uncertain. Germline CDR1 and CDR2: LNHDA and SQIVND (reference sequence). The CDR3 runs to 13 residues. V was pared by 3 bases and J by 5 bases, with 7 bases between.

The chain combines TRBV7-9 with TRBJ1-2; no firm D call. The CDR3 runs 13 residues. Germline V gene lookup returns CDR1 SEHNR and CDR2 FQNEAQ (reference sequence). The V end lost 1 base, the J end lost 2 bases, and 5 bases lay between the germline ends. This CDR3 is CASSLGQNYGYTF. The CDR3 DNA follows: TGTGCCAGCAGCTTAGGCCAGAACTATGGCTACACCTTC.

The gene calls are TRBV5-1 and TRBJ2-2; TRBD2 agrees at 12 bases. Germline CDR1 and CDR2: SGHRS and YFSETQ. With V trimmed by 0 bases and J by 5 bases, 8 bases remained unmatched. The CDR3 length is 18 residues. CDR3 residues: CASSLGRELAGGTGELFF. In nucleotides, the CDR3 is TGCGCCAGCAGCTTGGGCCGCGAACTAGCGGGAGGTACCGGGGAGCTGTTTTTT.

In its sample, this clone was seen a few times. The J gene is TRBJ1-2, the V gene TRBV4-3, with 7 bases fitting TRBD1. J was trimmed by 8 bases and V by 0 bases; bases with no gene match: 9. This CDR3 contains 15 residues. The germline CDR1 and CDR2 sequences are LGHNA and YSLEER. CDR3 DNA sequence: TGCGCCAGCAGCCAAGATCCGGGGGACAGACAGGGCTACACCTTC. It yields the protein CASSQDPGDRQGYTF.

The J gene is TRBJ2-1, the V gene TRBV2; D not certain. The V gene's germline CDR1 is SNHLY and CDR2 FYNNEI. Deletions cut 11 bases from V and 3 bases from J, with 5 bases between. The CDR3 covers 10 residues. The chain's CDR3 is CAASYNEQFF. In nucleotides, the CDR3 is TGTGCCGCCAGCTACAATGAGCAGTTCTTC.

This chain connects TRBV10-3 to TRBJ2-1; D is unresolved. Trimming shortened V by 4 bases and J by 7 bases, and 8 bases separated the two germline ends. Germline loops: CDR1 ENHRY, CDR2 SYGVKD. The length of the CDR3 is 12 residues. The CDR3 region is CAISVSGNEQFF. DNA for the CDR3: TGTGCCATCAGTGTGTCCGGGAATGAGCAGTTCTTC.

CDR3 amino acids: CASSPGYGLDSNTEAFF. In nucleotides, the CDR3 is TGTGCCAGCAGCCCGGGTTACGGCCTAGACAGCAACACTGAAGCTTTCTTT. The chain carries TRBV6-4 and TRBJ1-1; the D gene is possibly TRBD1 (5 bases). This CDR3 contains 17 residues. Trimming stripped 6 bases from V and 2 bases from J, with 22 bases between. Looked up from germline, CDR1 is MRHNA and CDR2 is SNTAGT.

The chain has TRBV5-6 and TRBJ1-1; the D is unclear. V shed 6 bases and J shed 5 bases, with 14 bases lying between them. The CDR3 has 13 residues. Germline CDR1 SGHDT, CDR2 YYEEEE. CDR3 sequence reads: CASTRGRHTEAFF. The CDR3 DNA follows: TGTGCCAGCACCCGAGGAAGGCATACTGAAGCTTTCTTT.

This chain uses TRBV12-5 with TRBJ2-3, with TRBD2 identical over 8 bases. V lost 2 bases, J lost 7 bases, and 17 bases stayed unmatched. CDR3 length: 18 residues. The germline CDR1 and CDR2 sequences are LGHNT and FRNRAP. CDR3 protein: CASGLSPPGAGGRNTQYF. The CDR3 coding sequence is TGTGCTAGTGGTTTGTCCCCGCCGGGGGCGGGGGGTCGAAATACGCAGTATTTT.

This sequence joins TRBV30 and TRBJ2-5; TRBD2 matches at 14 bases. This CDR3 spans 13 amino acids. V gave up 5 bases and J gave up 7 bases; unmatched junction bases: 3. CDR1 and CDR2 (germline): GTSNPN, SVGIG (reference sequence). The DNA of the CDR3 is TGTGCCTGGGGACTAGCGGGGGGTGGGACCCAGTACTTC. Protein sequence: CAWGLAGGGTQYF.